The 21 T cell receptor beta chains reported below all come from one sample, sequenced in a study of cytomegalovirus exposure and HLA in healthy donors. Use of 60 Vbeta and 13 Jbeta primers characterized the PCR. Clones were read by immunoSEQ multiplex PCR, and TCRdb kept only the in-frame ones, dropping some. The sample shows under 100,000 clones, about 74% of them seen only once. The sequenced material came from PBMCs. The receptors originated from a man in his forties or fifties in good health and CMV-seronegative.

This chain connects TRBV28 to TRBJ2-1; the match to TRBD2 covers 9 bases. In germline, CDR1 is MDHEN, CDR2 SYDVKM. With 5 bases clipped from V and 7 bases from J, the junction kept 12 bases outside the gene matches. CDR3 size: 16 residues. Written as DNA, the CDR3 is TGTGCCAGCAGTACACCGGGGCGGGGGGGCCTTAATGAGCAGTTCTTC. Translation gives CASSTPGRGGLNEQFF.

There are a few counts of this clone. This chain links TRBV18 with TRBJ2-2; 11 positions match TRBD2. Germline CDR1 KGHSH, CDR2 LQKENI. The CDR3 length is 16 residues. V dropped 0 bases and J dropped 5; count of bases not matched to a gene: 2. This CDR3 is CASSPPGLAETGELFF. The CDR3 bases are TGTGCCAGCTCACCACCGGGACTAGCGGAGACCGGGGAGCTGTTTTTT.

The rearrangement joins TRBV6-4 to TRBJ2-2; 8 bases agree with TRBD1. Germline V lookup: CDR1 MRHNA, CDR2 SNTAGT. The CDR3 runs 15 residues. J gave up 4 bases and V 3 bases, and 4 bases lay outside the gene matches. CDR3 sequence: CASSEQGGSTGELFF. CDR3 coding DNA: TGTGCCAGCAGTGAACAGGGGGGTAGCACCGGGGAGCTGTTTTTT.

The chain is built from TRBV9 and TRBJ1-3; D uncertain. The germline V gene has CDR1 SGDLS and CDR2 YYNGEE. Trimming left V 4 bases short and J 0 bases short, with 14 bases between. The CDR3 spans 16 residues. As DNA, the CDR3 is TGTGCCAGCAGCCTCTCAGGCCGCGACTCTGGAAACACCATATATTTT. The encoded protein is CASSLSGRDSGNTIYF.

For this clone: The CDR3 end shows no conserved phenylalanine or tryptophan, and so a read error is likely. This sequence joins TRBV15 and TRBJ1-2; D is possibly TRBD1 (5 bases). This CDR3 has 16 residues. V was shortened by 0 bases and J by 0 bases, with 11 bases between the two germline ends. Per germline, CDR1 LNHNV and CDR2 YYDKDF (reference sequence). CDR3 residues: CATSRDRGSSNYGYTV. Written as DNA, the CDR3 is TGTGCCACCAGCAGAGATAGGGGCAGCTCTAACTATGGCTACACCGTC.

This sequence joins TRBV19 and TRBJ1-6; TRBD1 aligns across 8 bases. CDR3 length equals 14 residues. The trim removed 8 bases at V and 4 bases at J, leaving 4 bases unmatched. Germline CDR1 is LNHDA and CDR2 is SQIVND (reference sequence). CDR3 sequence (DNA): TGTGCCAGTCTAGGACAGGGATATAATTCACCCCTCCACTTT. It is translated as CASLGQGYNSPLHF.

The V gene is TRBV7-6, the J gene TRBJ1-1; 7 nucleotides line up with TRBD1. The ends lost 5 bases at V and 0 bases at J; junction bases unmatched: 3. CDR1 is SGHVS and CDR2 is FNYEAQ in the germline V gene. The CDR3 sequence is 14 residues long. The CDR3 protein is CASSGGGMNTEAFF. In DNA form, the CDR3 reads TGTGCCAGCAGCGGAGGGGGCATGAACACTGAAGCTTTCTTT.

The chain joins TRBV7-2 to TRBJ2-7; D is ambiguous. Trimming took 3 bases from V and 6 from J, leaving 6 bases between them. There are 11 residues in the CDR3. The germline V gene encodes CDR1 SGHTA and CDR2 FQGNSA. CDR3 nucleotides: TGTGCCAGCAGCTTCGCCAGCGAGCAGTACTTC. This gives the protein CASSFASEQYF.

The V call is TRBV27, the J call TRBJ2-3; possibly TRBD1 for D (6 bases). The V end was cut by 5 bases, the J end by 2 bases, with 11 bases between. CDR1 and CDR2 from the germline V gene are MNHEY and SMNVEV (reference sequence). The length of the CDR3 is 14 residues. The chain's CDR3 is CASSETGITDTQYF. Here the CDR3 DNA reads TGTGCCAGCAGTGAAACAGGGATCACAGATACGCAGTATTTT.

The chain links TRBV15 to TRBJ2-7; 7 positions agree with TRBD1. In germline, CDR1 is LNHNV, CDR2 YYDKDF (reference sequence). Trimming at V came to 4 bases and at J to 2 bases, leaving 8 bases not matched to a gene. The CDR3 is made up of 15 amino acids. CDR3: CATSTTRDSAYEQYF. The CDR3 coding sequence is TGTGCCACCAGCACTACCCGGGACAGTGCCTACGAGCAGTACTTC.

CDR3: CSASTAQYF. DNA for the CDR3: TGCAGTGCTAGTACAGCCCAGTACTTC. This sequence joins TRBV20-1 and TRBJ2-5; D ambiguous. Germline assignment: CDR1 DFQATT and CDR2 SNEGSKA (reference sequence). The V gene lost 3 bases and the J gene lost 9 bases, with 5 bases spanning the gap. This CDR3 has 9 residues.

This clone was found once. The gene calls are TRBV7-2 and TRBJ1-2; 7 bases are shared with TRBD1. Germline V gene data show CDR1 as SGHTA and CDR2 as FQGNSA. CDR3 length: 14 residues. V was clipped by 5 bases and J by 5 bases; unmatched bases: 8. CDR3 amino acids: CASSPPGQMYGYTF. CDR3 bases: TGTGCCAGCAGCCCTCCGGGACAGATGTATGGCTACACCTTC.

The count of this clone is one. The CDR3 nucleotides read TGTGCCAGCAGTTACTCGGCGCAGGGGGTGGCAGATACGCAGTATTTT. Translated, it gives CASSYSAQGVADTQYF. The rearrangement joins TRBV6-5 to TRBJ2-3; 7 bases align to TRBD1. CDR1 MNHEY and CDR2 SVGAGI come from the germline V gene. V dropped 0 bases and J dropped 4; count of bases not matched to a gene: 7. The CDR3 length is 16 residues.

The V gene is TRBV2, the J gene TRBJ2-7; TRBD1 matches at 7 bases. The CDR3 totals 12 residues. The J segment lost 0 bases and the V segment lost 11 bases, leaving 4 bases of the junction unmatched. CDR1 is SNHLY and CDR2 is FYNNEI in the germline V gene. DNA of the CDR3: TGTGCCCTTAGGGACAGCTCCTACGAGCAGTACTTC. Protein product: CALRDSSYEQYF. Based on the CDR3 plus reference TRBV2 and TRBJ2-7, the full variable domain is EPEVTQTPSHQVTQMGQEVILRCVPISNHLYFYWYRQILGQKVEFLVSFYNNEISEKSEIFDDQFSVERPDGSNFTLKIRSTKLEDSAMYFCALRDSSYEQYFGPGTRLTVT.

The V gene is TRBV10-1, the J gene TRBJ2-7; 8 positions match TRBD1. Germline values: CDR1 WNHNN, CDR2 SYGVQD (reference sequence). CDR3 length: 14 amino acids. J lost 0 bases, V lost 2 bases, and 0 bases had no gene match. CDR3 amino acids: CASSETGGSYEQYF. The CDR3 bases are TGCGCCAGCAGTGAGACAGGGGGCTCCTACGAGCAGTACTTC.

This chain connects TRBV7-3 to TRBJ1-1, with a tentative D call TRBD1 (6 bases). Trimming left V 5 bases short and J 3 bases short, with 19 bases between. CDR1 and CDR2 from the germline V gene are SGHTA and FQGTGA. The CDR3 is made up of 16 amino acids. The CDR3 loop reads CASSARSDRLDTEAFF. The DNA for the CDR3 is TGTGCCAGCAGCGCCCGATCCGACAGGCTAGACACTGAAGCTTTCTTT. The variable domain in full, completed from reference TRBV7-3 and TRBJ1-1, reads GAGVSQTPSNKVTEKGKYVELRCDPISGHTALYWYRQSLGQGPEFLIYFQGTGAADDSGLPNDRFFAVRPEGSVSTLKIQRTERGDSAVYLCASSARSDRLDTEAFFGQGTRLTVV.

This chain joins TRBV7-8 and TRBJ1-5, with TRBD1 identical over 7 bases. This CDR3 region has 15 residues. With 5 bases clipped from V and 3 bases from J, the junction kept 7 bases outside the gene matches. CDR1 SGHVS and CDR2 FQNEAQ come from the germline V gene. Written as DNA, the CDR3 is TGTGCCAGCAGCCCGGAGACAGGGACCAATCAGCCCCAGCATTTT. Its translation: CASSPETGTNQPQHF.

The chain has TRBV30 and TRBJ2-6; tentatively, D is TRBD1 (6 bases). The CDR3 spans 16 residues. Germline CDR1 is GTSNPN and CDR2 is SVGIG (reference sequence). The V and J ends lost 4 bases and 2 bases respectively, with 15 bases between them. CDR3 sequence: CAWTWTELAGANVLTF. The CDR3 coding sequence is TGTGCCTGGACCTGGACAGAGTTAGCTGGGGCCAACGTCCTGACTTTC.

J is TRBJ1-5 and V is TRBV21-1; the D segment call TRBD1 is taken from the table without a DNA check. TRBV21-1 is tagged as a pseudogene. This CDR3 is built from 17 residues. CDR3 coding DNA: TGTGCCAGCAGCAACGCTCGGGACAGGGGAGATTGTCAGCCCCAGCATTTT. Translating gives CASSNARDRGDCQPQHF.

This chain connects TRBV5-4 to TRBJ1-2; D unclear. Germline V lookup: CDR1 SGHNT, CDR2 YYREEE (reference sequence). This CDR3 region has 15 residues. V gave up 4 bases and J gave up 2 bases, with 15 bases separating them. CDR3 bases: TGTGCCAGCAGCCACCGGACGGGAGAAAACTATGGCTACACCTTC. Translated, it gives CASSHRTGENYGYTF.

This clone was counted a few times. The DNA of the CDR3 is TGCGCCAGCAGTTATGGGGAGGTCTCTGAAGCTTTCTTT. Protein: CASSYGEVSEAFF. This chain joins TRBV5-1 and TRBJ1-1; D remains ambiguous. Germline V lookup: CDR1 SGHRS, CDR2 YFSETQ. The germline V and J ends were trimmed by 5 bases and 6 bases, with 14 bases remaining between them. This CDR3 is 13 amino acids long.